The clone carrying this T cell receptor beta chain was seen a handful of times. What it recognizes is unknown. This sample is part of a study of vaccination and CD4 T cells after COVID-19. V was clipped by 6 bases and J by 2 bases, with 23 bases between them. The CDR3 is 18 residues long. Germline V CDR1 and CDR2: LNHNV, YYDKDF (reference sequence). Once obtained from cultured CD4+ T cells, the DNA was sequenced using the Oncomine TCR Beta short-read assay. Genomic DNA was taken out of cultured CD4+ T cells by extraction. MiXCR was run by TCRdb on the PCR reads, yielding one entry per CDR3 protein. The table includes roughly 9,300 distinct CDR3 sequences, under 70% detected once. Sample treatment: roughly 10-day PBMC culture with coronavirus spike peptide pools or control peptides (ViraFEST assay).

The sequencing sample was made of CD4+ T cells from blood, cultured in vitro. The chain joins TRBV15 to TRBJ1-5; TRBD1 might be the D (5 bases). The sequence was obtained from a human donor who had recovered from COVID-19. CDR3 region: CATSTNLVGGIRNQPQHF. CDR3 bases: TGTGCCACCAGTACGAACCTAGTGGGGGGAATACGCAATCAGCCCCAGCATTTT.